This T cell receptor beta chain was retrieved from a study of CD8 T cells in Susac syndrome. RNA totalling about 0.5 to 1 ug underwent reverse transcription with random hexamers. Multiplex immunoSEQ PCR targeted 54 Vbeta and 13 Jbeta TCR beta segments. TCRdb re-called the immunoSEQ multiplex PCR reads through MiXCR, storing one row per CDR3 protein. The sample records around 190,000 distinct CDR3 sequences, about 95% being singletons. The TCR sequence derives from a human donor in good health. Sequencing was carried out using CD4+ T cells from PBMCs.

CDR3 DNA: TGTGCCAGCAGCTTAGCGGCAGGATACATTCAGTACTTC. As protein: CASSLAAGYIQYF. V usage is TRBV7-8 and J usage is TRBJ2-4; D remains unclear. The ends were cut back, 0 bases at V and 8 bases at J, with 8 bases in the middle. CDR1 and CDR2 from the germline V gene are SGHVS and FQNEAQ. The CDR3 is 13 residues long.